This is a list of T cell receptor beta chains from one sample in a study of T cell changes during pregnancy in multiple sclerosis. Data came from immunoSEQ multiplex PCR; TCRdb stores just in-frame clones and leaves some out. The sample consists of roughly 38,000 clones, about 94% of them appearing once. Sequencing was performed on CD8+ T cells from peripheral blood mononuclear cells, taken in the third trimester of pregnancy. These receptors all stem from a female donor with multiple sclerosis, enrolled in a pregnancy study. Each CDR3 is given with its conserved first and last residue. A D gene is named only where the DNA matches it firmly.

D gene: NA
V gene: TRBV28
J gene: TRBJ2-6
CDR3 protein: CASTVQKISGANVLTF
CDR3 DNA: TGTGCCAGCACGGTGCAAAAGATCTCTGGGGCCAACGTCCTGACTTTC

D gene: TRBD2
V gene: TRBV10-3
J gene: TRBJ2-1
CDR3 protein: CAIRTTSGYNEQFF
CDR3 DNA: TGTGCCATAAGGACGACTAGCGGCTACAATGAGCAGTTCTTC

D gene: TRBD1
V gene: TRBV11-3
J gene: TRBJ2-1
CDR3 protein: CASSAGGASHEQFF
CDR3 DNA: TGTGCCAGCAGCGCAGGGGGCGCCAGTCATGAGCAGTTCTTC

D gene: TRBD2
V gene: TRBV4-2
J gene: TRBJ2-7
CDR3 protein: CASSQVGEGFYEQYF
CDR3 DNA: TGTGCCAGCAGCCAAGTGGGGGAGGGTTTCTACGAGCAGTACTTC

D gene: NA
V gene: TRBV2
J gene: TRBJ2-1
CDR3 protein: CASSATPRGGVEQFF
CDR3 DNA: TGTGCCAGCAGTGCGACCCCCCGAGGTGGTGTTGAGCAGTTCTTC

D gene: TRBD2
V gene: TRBV6-1
J gene: TRBJ2-1
CDR3 protein: CASSESDGGSGYNEQFF
CDR3 DNA: TGTGCCAGCAGTGAATCAGACGGCGGGAGTGGTTACAATGAGCAGTTCTTC

D gene: TRBD1
V gene: TRBV7-9
J gene: TRBJ1-1
CDR3 protein: CASSSPGQGNTEAFF
CDR3 DNA: TGTGCCAGCAGCTCCCCTGGACAGGGGAACACTGAAGCTTTCTTT

D gene: NA
V gene: TRBV7-9
J gene: TRBJ2-3
CDR3 protein: CASSSRLGFGDTQYF
CDR3 DNA: TGTGCCAGCAGCTCCCGACTAGGGTTTGGGGATACGCAGTATTTT

D gene: NA
V gene: TRBV14
J gene: TRBJ2-6
CDR3 protein: CASSQEGFSRDISGANVLTF
CDR3 DNA: TGTGCCAGCAGCCAAGAGGGCTTCAGCAGGGACATCTCTGGGGCCAACGTCCTGACTTTC

D gene: NA
V gene: TRBV11-1
J gene: TRBJ2-7
CDR3 protein: CASSLVPRYEQYF
CDR3 DNA: TGTGCCAGCAGCTTAGTCCCTCGCTACGAGCAGTACTTC